The next 7 T cell receptor beta chains were all read from a single sample in a study of beta chain features in type 1 diabetes. Expressed TCRB transcripts were sequenced after all isolated RNA was converted to cDNA. Profiling relied on immunoSEQ multiplex PCR, and the TCRdb table lists in-frame clones only, not all of them. In the table there are roughly 310,000 clones, around 10% of which are singletons. The sample consisted of naive CD4+ T cells from blood. The receptors were sampled from a woman in her 30s in good health.

This chain joins TRBV7-2 and TRBJ1-5; TRBD1 is a possible D gene (5 bases). The germline CDR1 and CDR2 sequences are SGHTA and FQGNSA. With 1 base removed from V and 4 bases from J, the gap between germline ends came to 11 bases. The CDR3 extends over 15 amino acids. DNA of the CDR3: TGTGCCAGCAGCTTAGAGCAGGGAGGAAATCAGCCCCAGCATTTT. Its protein is CASSLEQGGNQPQHF.

V and J are TRBV6-1 and TRBJ1-5; TRBD1 agrees at 9 bases. The CDR3 totals 15 residues. Germline assignment: CDR1 MNHNS and CDR2 SASEGT. The V and J ends lost 1 base and 10 bases, in that order; junction bases with no gene match: 8. The CDR3 DNA sequence: TGTGCCAGCAGTGAAGGGACAGGGGCTACCTCTCCCCAGCATTTT. Its translation: CASSEGTGATSPQHF.

The V gene is TRBV19, the J gene TRBJ2-3; 9 bases are shared with TRBD2. The junction had 5 bases not matched to a gene; V was cut back by 5 bases and J by 2 bases. Looked up from germline, CDR1 is LNHDA and CDR2 is SQIVND (reference sequence). This CDR3 has 15 amino acids. The CDR3 reads CASSFSSGTTDTQYF. The CDR3 coding sequence is TGTGCCAGTAGTTTTTCTAGCGGGACCACAGATACGCAGTATTTT.

This clone was seen more than once but under ten times. The rearrangement joins TRBV15 to TRBJ2-3; tentative D call: TRBD2 (5 bases). V shed 8 bases and J shed 0 bases, with 12 bases lying between them. This CDR3 is built from 14 residues. Germline-derived CDR1 and CDR2 are LNHNV and YYDKDF (reference sequence). CDR3 DNA: TGTGCCACCCGGACTTTCACTAGCACAGATACGCAGTATTTT. This gives the protein CATRTFTSTDTQYF.

The chain uses TRBV5-6 and TRBJ2-7, with D possibly matching TRBD1 (6 bases). The length of the CDR3 is 15 residues. Per the germline V gene, CDR1 is SGHDT and CDR2 is YYEEEE. Trimming shortened V by 3 bases and J by 1 base, and 14 bases separated the two germline ends. The CDR3 sequence: CASSSQGILSYEQYF. The CDR3 nucleotides read TGTGCCAGCAGCTCACAGGGTATTCTTTCCTACGAGCAGTACTTC.

A few counts support this clone. Other DNA sequences in the sample encode the same CDR3. The chain has TRBV28 and TRBJ2-3; the D gene is possibly TRBD1 (6 bases). V lost 5 bases to trimming and J lost 5 bases, with 8 bases between them. From germline, CDR1 is MDHEN and CDR2 SYDVKM. The CDR3 runs to 12 residues. For the CDR3, the DNA is TGTGCCAGCAGTCTCAGGGGAGATACGCAGTATTTT. This gives the protein CASSLRGDTQYF.

The chain is built from TRBV7-6 and TRBJ2-3, with D maybe TRBD2 (6 bases). This CDR3 is 17 amino acids long. The V gene's germline CDR1 is SGHVS and CDR2 FNYEAQ. The V end was cut by 2 bases, the J end by 1 base, with 16 bases between. DNA for the CDR3: TGTGCCAGCAGCTTATTAGCCGGCGGGATGGGCACAGATACGCAGTATTTT. Residues: CASSLLAGGMGTDTQYF. The full variable domain, completed using reference TRBV7-6 and TRBJ2-3, is GAGVSQSPRYKVTKRGQDVALRCDPISGHVSLYWYRQALGQGPEFLTYFNYEAQQDKSGLPNDRFSAERPEGSISTLTIQRTEQRDSAMYRCASSLLAGGMGTDTQYFGPGTRLTVL.